What follows is one T cell receptor beta chain and its context. These data belong to a study of blood T cell repertoires in COVID-19. Turning to the study itself: COVID-19 samples collected from the United States, Italy and Spain covered acute and convalescent phases. Sources were T cells, B-cell-depleted T cells, or PBMCs; the material itself was cDNA or gDNA.

This table comes from immunoSEQ multiplex PCR, and its TCRdb copy is limited to in-frame clones, with some not included. The sample has some 350,000 clones, around 87% seen once. Trimming stripped 0 bases from V and 0 bases from J, with 9 bases between. This CDR3 is built from 15 residues. CDR1 is MNHNY and CDR2 is SVGAGI in the germline V gene (reference sequence). This chain uses TRBV6-6 with TRBJ2-7, with a possible D match to TRBD1 (5 bases). The receptor comes from a woman aged 50 to 60 with COVID-19, enrolled during active disease. Input material: peripheral blood. CDR3 protein: CASSYSVTASYEQYF. The CDR3 nucleotides read TGTGCCAGCAGTTACTCCGTGACAGCCTCCTACGAGCAGTACTTC.